These 15 T cell receptor beta chains share one sample of origin, sequenced in a study of CD8 T cells in ankylosing spondylitis. General study results and limits: A motif of 8 or 9 highly homologous TCR beta variants was seen as apparently characteristic of ankylosing spondylitis blood.

These receptors' antigens are unknown. MiXCR was run by TCRdb on the 5' RACE reads, yielding one entry per CDR3 protein. The sample contains approximately 550,000 distinct CDR3 sequences, approximately 12% of which appear only once. The sequenced sample was blood, either unsorted or a sorted T cell fraction (not recorded which). These receptors were taken from a male donor with ankylosing spondylitis.

This clonotype appeared a few times. As DNA, the CDR3 is TGTGCCAGCAGTGAATCAGGAGGCCTAGCGGGGCGAAATGAGCAGTTCTTC. The encoded protein is CASSESGGLAGRNEQFF. The genes are TRBV2 and TRBJ2-1, with 9 bases identical to TRBD2. The germline CDR1 and CDR2 sequences are SNHLY and FYNNEI. The CDR3 consists of 17 residues. J lost 7 bases, V lost 2 bases, and 12 bases had no gene match.

V is TRBV11-2 and J is TRBJ1-1; the D gene is possibly TRBD1 (5 bases). V was trimmed by 1 base and J by 0 bases, leaving 9 bases between them. This CDR3 has 15 amino acids. Germline V gene lookup returns CDR1 SGHAT and CDR2 FQNNGV. CDR3 residues: CASSLAGGMNTEAFF. DNA for the CDR3: TGTGCCAGCAGCTTAGCCGGGGGGATGAACACTGAAGCTTTCTTT.

This clonotype was picked up many times. The chain couples TRBV7-9 to TRBJ2-7; no clear D gene. V dropped 3 bases and J dropped 3 bases, with 9 bases sitting between them. CDR3 length: 13 amino acids. The germline gives CDR1 SEHNR, CDR2 FQNEAQ (reference sequence). The CDR3 sequence is CASSFFHDYEQYF. The CDR3 region has the DNA TGTGCCAGCAGCTTCTTCCATGACTACGAGCAGTACTTC.

The V gene is TRBV10-3, the J gene TRBJ2-5; D may match TRBD1 or TRBD2 (5 bases each). From germline, CDR1 is ENHRY and CDR2 SYGVKD. V was clipped by 4 bases and J by 5 bases, with 14 bases between them. The CDR3 contains 14 residues. As DNA, the CDR3 is TGTGCCATCAGTGGAGGGGCTGAGGCGGAGACCCAGTACTTC. Translated: CAISGGAEAETQYF.

The CDR3 region is CAISGTEASFSGTDTQYF. In DNA form, the CDR3 reads TGTGCCATCAGTGGGACAGAAGCTTCTTTCTCCGGCACAGATACGCAGTATTTT. The chain has TRBV10-3 and TRBJ2-3; a weak D match, TRBD1 (6 bases). V lost 4 bases to trimming and J lost 1 base, with 21 bases between them. The CDR3 sequence is 18 residues long. Germline values: CDR1 ENHRY, CDR2 SYGVKD.

The V and J genes are TRBV10-3 and TRBJ2-1, with 8 bases matching TRBD2. The CDR3 runs to 13 residues. Germline values: CDR1 ENHRY, CDR2 SYGVKD. Trimming at V came to 10 bases and at J to 5 bases, leaving 7 bases not matched to a gene. CDR3 nucleotides: TGTGCCACAGGGACTAGGGGCGACAATGAGCAGTTCTTC. It translates to CATGTRGDNEQFF.

In its sample, this clonotype was seen a few times. The CDR3, as DNA: TGTGCCACCCGGAGCCAAATCGGCACCGGGGAGCTGTTTTTT. Its translation is CATRSQIGTGELFF. The chain recombines TRBV24-1 with TRBJ2-2; D is unresolved. V was trimmed by 9 bases and J by 4 bases, leaving 14 bases between them. CDR1 KGHDR and CDR2 SFDVKD come from the germline V gene. This CDR3 spans 14 amino acids.

This chain connects TRBV20-1 to TRBJ2-3, with D tentatively TRBD2 (6 bases). Germline-derived CDR1 and CDR2 are DFQATT and SNEGSKA (reference sequence). The CDR3 extends over 15 amino acids. Trimming left V 5 bases short and J 1 base short, with 16 bases between. This CDR3 reads CSALRRGLRTDTQYF. The CDR3 coding sequence is TGCAGTGCTTTAAGACGGGGACTCCGCACAGATACGCAGTATTTT.

The rearrangement links TRBV5-1 to TRBJ2-3, with 12 bases matching TRBD2. Germline-derived CDR1 and CDR2 are SGHRS and YFSETQ. The ends lost 4 bases at V and 6 bases at J; junction bases unmatched: 15. CDR3 length equals 18 residues. The CDR3 sequence: CASSVGALAGGTMDTQYF. CDR3 DNA sequence: TGCGCCAGCAGCGTGGGGGCCCTAGCGGGAGGGACGATGGATACGCAGTATTTT.

Here the CDR3 reads CAISIPGQGETQYF. The CDR3 bases are TGTGCCATCAGCATACCGGGACAGGGGGAGACCCAGTACTTC. This rearrangement joins TRBV10-3 to TRBJ2-5, with 10 bases matching TRBD1. After removal of 6 bases from V and 5 bases from J, the junction contained 6 bases not matched to a gene. Germline V gene lookup returns CDR1 ENHRY and CDR2 SYGVKD. CDR3 length: 14 amino acids.

Note on this clonotype: The junction shows a germline mismatch at one end, possibly a read error. V usage is TRBV20-1 and J usage is TRBJ2-1, with D possibly matching TRBD2 (5 bases). The CDR3 is 14 residues long. Germline-derived CDR1 and CDR2 are DFQATT and SNEGSKA (reference sequence). This CDR3 reads CSARVTLGLDDQFF. In DNA, the CDR3 is TGCAGTGCTAGAGTTACACTAGGGCTCGATGATCAGTTCTTC.

The chain is built from TRBV18 and TRBJ1-1; 8 bases are a match to TRBD1. This CDR3 is 18 amino acids long. Trimming took 3 bases from V and 0 from J; bases not matched to a gene: 12. Germline assignment: CDR1 KGHSH and CDR2 LQKENI. The CDR3 reads CASSPVPGQAVVNTEAFF. Here the CDR3 DNA reads TGTGCCAGCTCACCCGTCCCGGGACAGGCTGTTGTGAACACTGAAGCTTTCTTT.

The CDR3 region has the DNA TGTGCCAGCAGCTTAGTACCCCCCCCGTGGGAGACCCAGTACTTC. Residues: CASSLVPPPWETQYF. The J gene is TRBJ2-5, the V gene TRBV7-2; D remains ambiguous. The CDR3 length is 15 residues. The V gene lost 1 base and the J gene lost 5 bases, with 14 bases spanning the gap. CDR1 is SGHTA, CDR2 FQGNSA, per germline.

This chain joins TRBV11-2 and TRBJ2-5; D remains ambiguous. This CDR3 comprises 13 residues. V was trimmed by 3 bases and J by 1 base, leaving 6 bases between them. In germline, CDR1 is SGHAT, CDR2 FQNNGV. The CDR3 region is CASSFSFQETQYF. CDR3 nucleotide sequence: TGTGCCAGCAGCTTCAGCTTCCAAGAGACCCAGTACTTC.

The chain has TRBV7-2 and TRBJ2-2, with D possibly being TRBD1 (5 bases). Trimming left V 2 bases short and J 2 bases short, with 9 bases between. The CDR3 length is 15 residues. The germline gives CDR1 SGHTA, CDR2 FQGNSA. The CDR3 region is CASSLRQINTGELFF. The CDR3 nucleotides read TGTGCCAGCAGCTTACGACAGATCAACACCGGGGAGCTGTTTTTT.